The clone carrying this T cell receptor (beta chain) was seen repeatedly, ten times or more. Time point specified: newly diagnosed GD, antithyroid drugs for less than 3 months. PBMC-extracted RNA yielded the TCR library. CDR3-region Arm-PCR and iRepertoire HTBI primers produced the TCR beta libraries. Each CDR3 protein gets one entry after TCRdb re-called the multiplex PCR reads with MiXCR. The data contain about 430,000 distinct CDR3 sequences, roughly 15% of them singletons. The data derive from a study of regulatory T cells in long-lasting Graves disease. These data were also filed under a second study, of T cells in Graves' hyperthyroidism and ophthalmopathy. That report adds: The model made its ophthalmopathy prediction, and onset followed a median 6.5 months later.

The clonotype comes from a woman aged 40 to 55 with Graves disease. This specimen was peripheral blood mononuclear cells (PBMCs), taken at new diagnosis, from a patient treated with antithyroid drugs.

CDR3: CSAPTTVNSPLHF. CDR3 DNA sequence: TGCAGTGCACCGACTACAGTAAATTCACCCCTCCACTTT. V gene TRBV20-1 combines with J gene TRBJ1-6; D not certain. Germline CDR1 DFQATT, CDR2 SNEGSKA (reference sequence). Trimming removed 6 bases at V and 7 bases at J, with 13 bases between. The CDR3 is made up of 13 amino acids.